The clone carrying this T cell receptor (beta chain) was counted a few times. No antigen is known for it. These data belong to a study of glioma-infiltrating T cells. Study outcomes and limitations: Above-expected tissue-blood divergence occurred in all gliomas, most in low-grade ones. Tissue and blood shared very few CDR3 sequences.

This CDR3 spans 14 amino acids. V lost 4 bases to trimming and J lost 0 bases; unmatched junction nucleotides: 2. Germline V gives CDR1 MNHNS, CDR2 SASEGT. TCR alpha and beta CDR3 regions were amplified from RNA using iRepertoire nested multiplex PCR. One-step reverse transcription and amplification started from around 100-400 ng of tissue mRNA or PBMC total RNA. From the multiplex PCR reads, TCRdb called clonotypes with MiXCR, one entry per CDR3 protein. The sample carries 16,000 or so distinct CDR3 sequences, nearly 60% recorded once. The sequence derives from a human donor with low-grade glioma or glioblastoma, undergoing nonglioma brain surgery, or in good health (not recorded which). The specimen was glioma tissue, nonneoplastic brain tissue, or PBMCs (not recorded which). This chain links TRBV6-1 with TRBJ2-7; TRBD1 matches 8 bases. CDR3 amino acids: CASSADRVSYEQYF. CDR3 nucleotide sequence: TGTGCCAGCAGTGCGGACAGGGTCTCCTACGAGCAGTACTTC.